This TCR beta chain was profiled in a study of T-cell memory formation after mild COVID-19. At the level of the study: Most TCR clusters belonged to a single donor. Notes on the study in general: CD4+ contracting clones lay mainly in CM and EM, CD8+ ones in EMRA.

TCRdb itself ran the 5' RACE reads through MiXCR, one entry per CDR3 protein. Of under 350,000 distinct CDR3 sequences detected, 15% to 20% appear once; the ten largest clones hold roughly 25%. In the case of this clonotype: Its antigen is currently unknown.

Trimming pared 6 bases from V and 2 bases from J, leaving 13 bases between. This CDR3 region has 14 residues. Germline V lookup: CDR1 SGHRS, CDR2 YFSETQ. The chain carries TRBV5-1 and TRBJ2-3; D ambiguous. The source material was PBMCs or a T cell subset sorted from them (not recorded which). This receptor was identified in a young man who had mild COVID-19 (a few samples of this study predate the infection). Cell type and time point are not known. In DNA form, the CDR3 reads TGCGCCAGCACCCCCCCGGGCGTCACAGATACGCAGTATTTT. It is translated as CASTPPGVTDTQYF.